The subject of this entry is one TCR beta chain. This CDR3 is built from 15 residues. Germline V gives CDR1 LGHDT, CDR2 YNNKEL (reference sequence). The trim removed 2 bases at V and 10 bases at J, leaving 7 bases unmatched. The sample providers were healthy Caucasian people from Russia, aged roughly 6 to 95. Roughly 10 milliliters of peripheral blood were drawn from each donor. This entry comes from a study of blood T cells in healthy people across ages. A second PCR, run for about 6 to 12 cycles, used a sample-barcoded 5' primer plus a J-beta primer mix. Every cDNA molecule bore a tag from a template-switch adaptor containing 12 random nucleotides. Researchers report that each sample yielded at least 2.5 million CDR3-containing paired-end reads. TCRdb itself ran the 5' RACE reads through MiXCR, one entry per CDR3 protein. Among about 1.6 million distinct CDR3 sequences, 30% to 35% were seen once, and the ten largest hold roughly 10%.

Sequenced sample: blood. The chain combines TRBV3-1 with TRBJ2-1; TRBD2 matches 11 bases. This TCR was recovered from a woman aged 30 to 39 in good health. The CDR3 coding sequence is TGTGCCAGCAGCCAACGGCTAGCGGGAGGCGGAGAGCAGTTCTTC. It is translated as CASSQRLAGGGEQFF.